The following is a TCR beta chain sequence with its context. The data are from a study of cytomegalovirus exposure and HLA in healthy donors. The PCR contained 60 Vbeta and 13 Jbeta primers. TCRdb's copy holds only in-frame clones and misses some; the assay was immunoSEQ multiplex PCR. The sample yields about 160,000 clones, under 75% seen once. This receptor was taken from a man aged 35-49 years in good health and CMV-seropositive. Sequencing used PBMCs.

The CDR3 loop is CASSSPGHPGNTIYF. For the CDR3, the DNA is TGTGCCAGCAGTTCCCCCGGACACCCTGGAAACACCATATATTTT. The chain carries TRBV6-1 and TRBJ1-3; possible D gene TRBD1, 5 bases. CDR3 length: 15 residues. Germline V gene data show CDR1 as MNHNS and CDR2 as SASEGT. The V and J ends lost 5 bases and 2 bases respectively, with 13 bases between them.